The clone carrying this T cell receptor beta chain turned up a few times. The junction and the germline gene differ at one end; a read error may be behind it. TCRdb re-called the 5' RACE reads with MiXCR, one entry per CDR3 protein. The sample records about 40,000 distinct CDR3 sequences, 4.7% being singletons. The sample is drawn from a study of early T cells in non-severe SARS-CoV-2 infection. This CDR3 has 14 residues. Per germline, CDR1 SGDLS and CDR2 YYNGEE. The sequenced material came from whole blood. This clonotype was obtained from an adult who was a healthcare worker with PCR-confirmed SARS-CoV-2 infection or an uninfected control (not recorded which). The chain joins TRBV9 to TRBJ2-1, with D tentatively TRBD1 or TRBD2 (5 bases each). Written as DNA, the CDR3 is TGTGCCAGCAGCGTAGGGTACCGGGACGACGATATCACATTC. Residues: CASSVGYRDDDITF.